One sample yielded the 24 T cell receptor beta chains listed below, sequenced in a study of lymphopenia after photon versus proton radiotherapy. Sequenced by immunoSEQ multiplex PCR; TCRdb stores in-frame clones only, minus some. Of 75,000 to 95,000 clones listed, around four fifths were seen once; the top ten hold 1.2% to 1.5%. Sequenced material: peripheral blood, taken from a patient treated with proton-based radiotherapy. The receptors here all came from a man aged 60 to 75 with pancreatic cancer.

The CDR3 DNA sequence: TGTGCCTGGAGTGTACTTAAGGGGGGCGAAGCTTTCTTT. It specifies CAWSVLKGGEAFF. The chain joins TRBV30 to TRBJ1-1, with D perhaps matching TRBD1 (6 bases). V was trimmed by 0 bases and J by 8 bases, leaving 13 bases between them. The CDR3 consists of 13 residues. In germline, CDR1 is GTSNPN, CDR2 SVGIG (reference sequence). Full variable domain (outside the CDR3, taken from reference TRBV30 and TRBJ1-1): SQTIHQWPATLVQPVGSPLSLECTVEGTSNPNLYWYRQAAGRGLQLLFYSVGIGQISSEVPQNLSASRPQDRQFILSSKKLLLSDSGFYLCAWSVLKGGEAFFGQGTRLTVV.

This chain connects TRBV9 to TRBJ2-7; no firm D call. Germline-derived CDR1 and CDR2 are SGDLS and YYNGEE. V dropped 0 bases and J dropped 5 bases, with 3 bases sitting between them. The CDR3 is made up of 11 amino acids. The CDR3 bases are TGTGCCAGCAGCGTAGGACACGAGCAGTACTTC. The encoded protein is CASSVGHEQYF.

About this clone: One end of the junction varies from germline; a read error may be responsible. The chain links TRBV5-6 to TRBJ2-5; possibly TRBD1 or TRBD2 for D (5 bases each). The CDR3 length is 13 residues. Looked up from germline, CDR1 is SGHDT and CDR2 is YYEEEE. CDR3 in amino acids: CASSRDRQGTQYF. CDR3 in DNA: TGTGCCAGCAGCCGGGACCGGCAAGGGACCCAGTACTTC.

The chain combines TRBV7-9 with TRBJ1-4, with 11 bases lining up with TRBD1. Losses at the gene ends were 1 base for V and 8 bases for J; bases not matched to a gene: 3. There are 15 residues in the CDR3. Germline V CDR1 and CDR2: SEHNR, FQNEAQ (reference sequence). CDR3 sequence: CASSLGDRGDEKLFF. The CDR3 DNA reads TGTGCCAGCAGCTTAGGGGACAGGGGGGACGAAAAACTGTTTTTT. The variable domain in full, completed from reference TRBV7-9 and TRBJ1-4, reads DTGVSQNPRHKITKRGQNVTFRCDPISEHNRLYWYRQTLGQGPEFLTYFQNEAQLEKSRLLSDRFSAERPKGSFSTLEIQRTEQGDSAMYLCASSLGDRGDEKLFFGSGTQLSVL.

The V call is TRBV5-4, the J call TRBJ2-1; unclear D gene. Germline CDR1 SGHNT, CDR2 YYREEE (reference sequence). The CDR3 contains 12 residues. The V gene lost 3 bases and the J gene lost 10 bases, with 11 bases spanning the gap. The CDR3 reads CASSSPWAEQFF. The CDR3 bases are TGTGCCAGCAGCTCCCCTTGGGCCGAGCAGTTCTTC. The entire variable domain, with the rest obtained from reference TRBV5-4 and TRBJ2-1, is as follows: ETGVTQSPTHLIKTRGQQVTLRCSSQSGHNTVSWYQQALGQGPQFIFQYYREEENGRGNFPPRFSGLQFPNYSSELNVNALELDDSALYLCASSSPWAEQFFGPGTRLTVL.

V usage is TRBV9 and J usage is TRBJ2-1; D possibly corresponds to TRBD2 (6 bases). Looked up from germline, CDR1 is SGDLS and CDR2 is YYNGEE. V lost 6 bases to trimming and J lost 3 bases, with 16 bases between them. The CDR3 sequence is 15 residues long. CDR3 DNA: TGTGCCAGCACCAAAGGGGTGGGACTCTACAATGAGCAGTTCTTC. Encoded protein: CASTKGVGLYNEQFF.

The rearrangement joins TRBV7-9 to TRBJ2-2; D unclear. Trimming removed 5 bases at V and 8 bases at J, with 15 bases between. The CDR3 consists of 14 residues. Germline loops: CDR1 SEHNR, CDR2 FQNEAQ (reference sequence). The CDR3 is CASSPNGPRGELFF. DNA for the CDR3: TGTGCCAGCAGCCCCAACGGACCTAGAGGGGAGCTGTTTTTT.

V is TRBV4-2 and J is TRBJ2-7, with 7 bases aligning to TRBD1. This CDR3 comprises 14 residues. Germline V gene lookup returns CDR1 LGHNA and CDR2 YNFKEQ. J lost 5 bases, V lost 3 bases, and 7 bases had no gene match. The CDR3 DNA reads TGTGCCAGCAGCCAGGGCAGGGGGATCGACGAGCAGTACTTC. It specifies CASSQGRGIDEQYF.

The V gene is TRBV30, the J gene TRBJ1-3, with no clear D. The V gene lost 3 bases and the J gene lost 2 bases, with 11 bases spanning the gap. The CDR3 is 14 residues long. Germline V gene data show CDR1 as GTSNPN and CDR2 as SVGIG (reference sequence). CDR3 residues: CAWRSPGAGNTIYF. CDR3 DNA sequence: TGTGCCTGGAGGAGCCCTGGGGCTGGAAACACCATATATTTT.

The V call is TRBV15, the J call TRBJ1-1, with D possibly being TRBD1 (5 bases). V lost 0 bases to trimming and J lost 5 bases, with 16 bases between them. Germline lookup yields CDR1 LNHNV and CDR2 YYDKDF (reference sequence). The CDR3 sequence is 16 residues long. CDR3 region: CATSRDRVLVKTEAFF. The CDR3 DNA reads TGTGCCACCAGCAGAGACAGGGTCCTGGTCAAAACTGAAGCTTTCTTT. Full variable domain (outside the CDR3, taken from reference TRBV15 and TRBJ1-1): DAMVIQNPRYQVTQFGKPVTLSCSQTLNHNVMYWYQQKSSQAPKLLFHYYDKDFNNEADTPDNFQSRRPNTSFCFLDIRSPGLGDTAMYLCATSRDRVLVKTEAFFGQGTRLTVV.

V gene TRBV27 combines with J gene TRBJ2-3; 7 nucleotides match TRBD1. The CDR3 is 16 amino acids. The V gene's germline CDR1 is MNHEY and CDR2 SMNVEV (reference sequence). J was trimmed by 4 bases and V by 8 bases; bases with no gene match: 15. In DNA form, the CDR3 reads TGTGCCAGCTCTCTATCGCCAAGGGGGCTTGCAGATACGCAGTATTTT. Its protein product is CASSLSPRGLADTQYF.

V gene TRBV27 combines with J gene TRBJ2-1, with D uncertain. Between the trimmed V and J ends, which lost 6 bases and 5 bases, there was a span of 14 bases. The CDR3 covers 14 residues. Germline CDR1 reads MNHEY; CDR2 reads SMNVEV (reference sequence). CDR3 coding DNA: TGTGCCAGCAGCCTCTCTGGACGAAACAATGAGCAGTTCTTC. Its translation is CASSLSGRNNEQFF.

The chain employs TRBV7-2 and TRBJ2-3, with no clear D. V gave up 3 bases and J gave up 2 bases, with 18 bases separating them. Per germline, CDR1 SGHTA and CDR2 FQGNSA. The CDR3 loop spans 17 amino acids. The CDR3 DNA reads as TGTGCCAGCAGCTTGGGGTTACTCAGCACAAACACAGATACGCAGTATTTT. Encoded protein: CASSLGLLSTNTDTQYF. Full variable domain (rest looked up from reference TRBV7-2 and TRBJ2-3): GAGVSQSPSNKVTEKGKDVELRCDPISGHTALYWYRQSLGQGLEFLIYFQGNSAPDKSGLPSDRFSAERTGGSVSTLTIQRTQQEDSAVYLCASSLGLLSTNTDTQYFGPGTRLTVL.

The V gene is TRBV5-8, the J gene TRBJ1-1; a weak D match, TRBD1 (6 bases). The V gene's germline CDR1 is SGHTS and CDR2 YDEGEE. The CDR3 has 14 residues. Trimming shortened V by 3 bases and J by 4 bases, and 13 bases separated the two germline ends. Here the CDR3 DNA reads TGTGCCAGCAGCTCGGGGAACAGGGCCACTGAAGCTTTCTTT. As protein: CASSSGNRATEAFF.

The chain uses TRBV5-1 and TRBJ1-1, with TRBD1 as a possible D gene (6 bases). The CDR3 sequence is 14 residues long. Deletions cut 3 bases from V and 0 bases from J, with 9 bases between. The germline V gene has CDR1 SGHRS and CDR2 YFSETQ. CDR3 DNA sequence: TGCGCCAGCAGCTCGACAGGCATGAACACTGAAGCTTTCTTT. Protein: CASSSTGMNTEAFF.

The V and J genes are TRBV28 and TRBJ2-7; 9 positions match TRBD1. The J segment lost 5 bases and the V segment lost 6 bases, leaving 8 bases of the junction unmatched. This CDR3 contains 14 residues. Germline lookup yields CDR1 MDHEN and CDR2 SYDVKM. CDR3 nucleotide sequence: TGTGCCAGCAGATTACAGGGGGCGCGGAACGAGCAGTACTTC. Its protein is CASRLQGARNEQYF.

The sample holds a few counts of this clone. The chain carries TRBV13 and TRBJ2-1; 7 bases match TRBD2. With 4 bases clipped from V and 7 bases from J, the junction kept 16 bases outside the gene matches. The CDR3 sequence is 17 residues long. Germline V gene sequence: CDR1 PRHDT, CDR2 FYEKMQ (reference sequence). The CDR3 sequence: CASSSWAGDGARNEQFF. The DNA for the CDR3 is TGTGCCAGCAGCTCCTGGGCGGGGGATGGGGCGAGAAATGAGCAGTTCTTC.

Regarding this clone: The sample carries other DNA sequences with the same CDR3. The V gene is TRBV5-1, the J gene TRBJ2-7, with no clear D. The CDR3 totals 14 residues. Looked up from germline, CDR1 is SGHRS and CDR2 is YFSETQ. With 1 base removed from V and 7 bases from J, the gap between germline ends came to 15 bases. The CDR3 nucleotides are TGCGCCAGCAGCTTGAACAGCCCTCCCGGGGAGCAGTACTTC. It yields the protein CASSLNSPPGEQYF.

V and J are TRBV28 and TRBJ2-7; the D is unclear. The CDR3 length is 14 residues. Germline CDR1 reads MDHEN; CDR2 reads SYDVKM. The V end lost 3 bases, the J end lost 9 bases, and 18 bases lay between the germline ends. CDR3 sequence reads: CASSLVDGLRGQYF. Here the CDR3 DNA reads TGTGCCAGCAGTTTGGTGGATGGCCTACGAGGGCAGTACTTC.

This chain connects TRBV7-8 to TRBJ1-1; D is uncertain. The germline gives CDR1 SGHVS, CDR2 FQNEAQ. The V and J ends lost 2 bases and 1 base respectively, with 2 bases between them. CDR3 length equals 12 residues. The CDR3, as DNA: TGTGCCAGCAGCTTAACGAACACTGAAGCTTTCTTT. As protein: CASSLTNTEAFF.

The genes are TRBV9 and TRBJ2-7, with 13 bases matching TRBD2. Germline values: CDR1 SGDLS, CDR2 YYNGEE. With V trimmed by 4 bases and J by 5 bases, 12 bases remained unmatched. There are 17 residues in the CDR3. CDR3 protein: CASSHGTSGAAGDEQYF. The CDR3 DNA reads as TGTGCCAGCAGCCACGGGACTAGCGGGGCCGCAGGCGACGAGCAGTACTTC.

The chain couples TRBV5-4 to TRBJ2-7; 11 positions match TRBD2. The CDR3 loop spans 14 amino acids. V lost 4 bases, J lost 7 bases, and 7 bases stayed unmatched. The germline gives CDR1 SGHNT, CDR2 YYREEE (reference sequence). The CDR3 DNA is TGTGCCAGCAGCCCCGGGACTAGCGGTGGTGAGCAGTACTTC. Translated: CASSPGTSGGEQYF. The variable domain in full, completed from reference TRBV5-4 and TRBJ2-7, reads ETGVTQSPTHLIKTRGQQVTLRCSSQSGHNTVSWYQQALGQGPQFIFQYYREEENGRGNFPPRFSGLQFPNYSSELNVNALELDDSALYLCASSPGTSGGEQYFGPGTRLTVT.

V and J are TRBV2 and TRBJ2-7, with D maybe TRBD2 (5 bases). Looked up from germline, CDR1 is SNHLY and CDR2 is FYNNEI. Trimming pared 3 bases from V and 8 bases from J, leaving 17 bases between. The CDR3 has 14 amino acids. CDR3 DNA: TGTGCCAGCAGTGATGGCGGGCCCACTACGAAGCAGTACTTC. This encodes CASSDGGPTTKQYF.

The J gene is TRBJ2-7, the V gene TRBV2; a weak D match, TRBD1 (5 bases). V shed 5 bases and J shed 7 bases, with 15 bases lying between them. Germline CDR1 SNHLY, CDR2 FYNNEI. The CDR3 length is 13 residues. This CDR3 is CASSFRVTREQYF. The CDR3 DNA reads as TGTGCCAGCAGTTTCAGGGTGACGCGGGAGCAGTACTTC.